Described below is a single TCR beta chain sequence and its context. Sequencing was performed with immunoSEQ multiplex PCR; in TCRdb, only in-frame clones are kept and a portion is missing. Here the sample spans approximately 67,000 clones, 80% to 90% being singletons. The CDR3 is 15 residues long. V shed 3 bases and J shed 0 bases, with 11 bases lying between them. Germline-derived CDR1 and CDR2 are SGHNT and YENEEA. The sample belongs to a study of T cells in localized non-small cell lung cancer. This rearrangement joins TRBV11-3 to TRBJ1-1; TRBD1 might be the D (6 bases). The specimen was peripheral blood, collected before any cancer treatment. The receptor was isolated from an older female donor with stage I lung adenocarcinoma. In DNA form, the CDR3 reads TGTGCCAGCAGCTTTGGGGGCAGCTTGAACACTGAAGCTTTCTTT. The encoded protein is CASSFGGSLNTEAFF.